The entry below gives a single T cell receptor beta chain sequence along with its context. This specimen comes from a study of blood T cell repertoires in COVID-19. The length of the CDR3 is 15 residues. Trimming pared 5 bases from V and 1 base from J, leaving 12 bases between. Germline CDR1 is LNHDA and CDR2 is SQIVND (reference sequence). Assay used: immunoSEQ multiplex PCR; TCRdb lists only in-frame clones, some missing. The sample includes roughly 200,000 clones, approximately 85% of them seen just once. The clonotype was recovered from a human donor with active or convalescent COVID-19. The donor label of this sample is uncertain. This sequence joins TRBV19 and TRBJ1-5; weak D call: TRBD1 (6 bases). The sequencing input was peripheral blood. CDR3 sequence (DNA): TGTGCCAGTAGTGATTCAGGGGCGAGCAATCAGCCCCAGCATTTT. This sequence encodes CASSDSGASNQPQHF.